Listed below are T cell receptor beta chains from one sample, sequenced in a study of CD4 and CD8 cells across lung adenocarcinoma regions. TCRdb ran MiXCR on the PCR reads and lists one entry per CDR3 protein. The data show about 25,000 distinct CDR3 sequences, 53% seen once. The specimen was CD8+ T cells from the center of a lung tumor. The receptors here all came from a male donor with lung adenocarcinoma. The CD4 and CD8 labels of this study may be unreliable. Each CDR3 is given with its conserved first and last residue. D genes are given only for firm matches. Clone size, where shown, is once, few, many, or a class for clones that have expanded.

CDR3 protein: CASSDTGACAKDTQYF
CDR3 DNA: TGCGCCAGCAGCGATACGGGGGCGTGTGCCAAAGACACGCAGTACTTC
J gene: TRBJ2-7
clone size: .
V gene: TRBV4-1
D gene: .

CDR3 protein: CASSPTGSSGNTIYF
CDR3 DNA: TGTGCCAGCAGCCCTACAGGGAGCTCTGGAAACACCATATATTTT
J gene: TRBJ1-3
clone size: many
V gene: TRBV6-1
D gene: .

CDR3 protein: CASSPGLGPGTDTQYF
CDR3 DNA: TGTGCCAGCAGCCCCGGCCTAGGCCCTGGCACAGATACGCAGTATTTT
J gene: TRBJ2-3
clone size: .
V gene: TRBV11-2
D gene: .

CDR3 protein: CASRMGLAGGSSYNEQFF
CDR3 DNA: TGCGCCAGCAGGATGGGACTAGCGGGAGGGAGCTCCTACAATGAGCAGTTCTTC
J gene: TRBJ2-1
clone size: few
V gene: TRBV10-2
D gene: TRBD2

CDR3 protein: CRTRGAGAKDTQYF
CDR3 DNA: TGTCGCACCAGGGGGGCGGGAGCCAAAGATACGCAGTACTTC
J gene: TRBJ2-4
clone size: .
V gene: TRBV15
D gene: .

CDR3 protein: CASRWDAKYNEQFF
CDR3 DNA: TGCGCCAGCAGGTGGGACGCTAAATACAATGAGCAGTTCTTC
J gene: TRBJ2-1
clone size: .
V gene: TRBV5-1
D gene: .

CDR3 protein: CASSEWETQYF
CDR3 DNA: TGTGCCAGCAGTGAATGGGAGACCCAGTACTTC
J gene: TRBJ2-5
clone size: few
V gene: TRBV25-1
D gene: .

CDR3 protein: CRVTAPGAKNTQYF
CDR3 DNA: TGTCGCGTCACGGCGCCGGGAGCCAAAAACACGCAGTATTTC
J gene: TRBJ2-4
clone size: .
V gene: TRBV10-3
D gene: .

CDR3 protein: CARSDRDPDTQYF
CDR3 DNA: TGTGCGCGCAGTGACCGTGACCCAGATACCCAGTATTTC
J gene: TRBJ2-5
clone size: once
V gene: TRBV6-1
D gene: .

CDR3 protein: CASSDAGPGAENTQYF
CDR3 DNA: TGTGCCAGCAGTGACGCCGGGCCGGGAGCCGAAAACACGCAGTATTTC
J gene: TRBJ2-4
clone size: few
V gene: TRBV6-1
D gene: .

CDR3 protein: CASRGYTEAFF
CDR3 DNA: TGTGCCAGCAGGGGATACACTGAAGCTTTCTTT
J gene: TRBJ1-1
clone size: .
V gene: TRBV6-1
D gene: .

CDR3 protein: CASSEAWEGGTEAFF
CDR3 DNA: TGTGCCAGCAGTGAAGCTTGGGAGGGTGGCACTGAAGCTTTCTTT
J gene: TRBJ1-1
clone size: .
V gene: TRBV6-1
D gene: .

CDR3 protein: CASSAGGLNTEAFF
CDR3 DNA: TGCGCCAGCAGTGCGGGGGGCTTGAACACTGAAGCTTTCTTT
J gene: TRBJ1-1
clone size: medium-sized
V gene: TRBV10-1
D gene: .

CDR3 protein: CASGGAGTRVRDTQYF
CDR3 DNA: TGTGCCAGCGGGGGAGCCGGGACACGGGTCCGGGATACGCAGTACTTC
J gene: TRBJ2-7
clone size: once
V gene: TRBV6-1
D gene: .

CDR3 protein: CAWTPGRGADTQYF
CDR3 DNA: TGTGCCTGGACCCCCGGCAGGGGGGCAGATACGCAGTATTTT
J gene: TRBJ2-3
clone size: once
V gene: TRBV30
D gene: .

CDR3 protein: CASSNWAGAYNEQYF
CDR3 DNA: TGTGCCAGCAGTAATTGGGCGGGAGCCTACAATGAGCAGTACTTC
J gene: TRBJ2-5
clone size: few
V gene: TRBV6-1
D gene: TRBD2

CDR3 protein: CASSDLAGGIGELFF
CDR3 DNA: TGCGCCAGCAGTGATTTAGCGGGAGGAATCGGGGAGCTGTTTTTT
J gene: TRBJ2-2
clone size: .
V gene: TRBV10-1
D gene: TRBD2

CDR3 protein: CASSESGRANTETQYF
CDR3 DNA: TGCGCCAGCAGTGAGTCAGGGCGGGCGAACACCGAGACGCAGTATTTT
J gene: TRBJ2-3
clone size: .
V gene: TRBV10-1
D gene: .

CDR3 protein: CASSTTSGGQCTKDTQYF
CDR3 DNA: TGCGCCAGCAGTACGACTAGCGGGGGGCAGTGTACCAAAGACACTCAGTATTTC
J gene: TRBJ2-3
clone size: .
V gene: TRBV10-1
D gene: TRBD2

CDR3 protein: CARGSGLWAKDTQYF
CDR3 DNA: TGTGCCCGCGGTTCGGGGCTATGGGCCAAAGACACGCAGTATTTT
J gene: TRBJ2-3
clone size: .
V gene: TRBV6-5
D gene: .

CDR3 protein: CASSYKTHYTGELFF
CDR3 DNA: TGTGCCAGCAGTTACAAGACACACTACACCGGGGAGCTGTTTTTT
J gene: TRBJ2-2
clone size: .
V gene: TRBV6-5
D gene: .

CDR3 protein: CASRGASAKATQYF
CDR3 DNA: TGCGCCAGCAGGGGGGCGTCAGCGAAAGCCACGCAGTATTTC
J gene: TRBJ2-4
clone size: .
V gene: TRBV5-1
D gene: .

CDR3 protein: CASSAGLAGGPGDTQYF
CDR3 DNA: TGTGCCAGCAGCGCGGGACTAGCGGGAGGGCCGGGAGATACGCAGTATTTT
J gene: TRBJ2-3
clone size: few
V gene: TRBV9
D gene: TRBD2

CDR3 protein: CASGRASGRSETQYF
CDR3 DNA: TGCGCCAGCGGGCGAGCTAGCGGGAGGTCAGAGACCCAGTATTTT
J gene: TRBJ2-3
clone size: .
V gene: TRBV10-1
D gene: TRBD2

CDR3 protein: CASSGGYRDNQPQHF
CDR3 DNA: TGTGCCAGCAGTGGGGGCTACAGGGACAATCAGCCCCAGCATTTT
J gene: TRBJ1-5
clone size: .
V gene: TRBV6-1
D gene: .

CDR3 protein: CASSPTGQPWETQYF
CDR3 DNA: TGTGCCAGCAGCCCTACCGGACAGCCATGGGAGACCCAGTACTTC
J gene: TRBJ2-5
clone size: many
V gene: TRBV3-1
D gene: .

CDR3 protein: CASSYSPPGTGSQETKSF
CDR3 DNA: TGTGCCAGCAGTTACTCTCCCCCTGGGACGGGGTCGCAAGAGACCAAGTCTTTC
J gene: TRBJ2-1
clone size: .
V gene: TRBV6-5
D gene: .

CDR3 protein: CASRVSGRRATDTQYF
CDR3 DNA: TGTGCCAGCCGCGTCTCGGGGCGGCGAGCGACAGACACGCAGTATTTC
J gene: TRBJ2-4
clone size: .
V gene: TRBV6-8
D gene: .

CDR3 protein: CASSLKIGELFF
CDR3 DNA: TGTGCCAGCAGTTTAAAGATCGGGGAGCTGTTTTTT
J gene: TRBJ2-2
clone size: many
V gene: TRBV27
D gene: .

CDR3 protein: CASSSLLSTDTQYF
CDR3 DNA: TGTGCCAGCAGCTCCTTGTTAAGCACAGATACGCAGTATTTT
J gene: TRBJ2-3
clone size: medium-sized
V gene: TRBV7-2
D gene: .

CDR3 protein: CASSVGALAGAETQYF
CDR3 DNA: TGTGCCAGCAGCGTAGGGGCACTAGCGGGAGCTGAGACCCAGTACTTC
J gene: TRBJ2-5
clone size: few
V gene: TRBV9
D gene: TRBD2

CDR3 protein: CASHRGTDEKLFF
CDR3 DNA: TGTGCCAGTCACAGGGGGACGGATGAAAAACTGTTTTTT
J gene: TRBJ1-4
clone size: many
V gene: TRBV6-1
D gene: TRBD1

CDR3 protein: CAWSSLPWGREGQKTQYF
CDR3 DNA: TGTGCCTGGAGTTCCCTCCCCTGGGGGCGGGAGGGCCAAAAGACCCAGTACTTC
J gene: TRBJ2-5
clone size: .
V gene: TRBV30
D gene: TRBD2

CDR3 protein: CASRGAGAGDRETQYF
CDR3 DNA: TGTGCCAGCAGGGGAGCCGGGGCCGGTGACCGGGAGACCCAGTACTTC
J gene: TRBJ2-5
clone size: .
V gene: TRBV6-1
D gene: .

CDR3 protein: CASSLLGSLGTETQYF
CDR3 DNA: TGTGCCAGCAGCTTATTAGGGTCGCTTGGCACAGAGACGCAGTATTTC
J gene: TRBJ2-3
clone size: .
V gene: TRBV7-2
D gene: .

CDR3 protein: CASSLSGRTGEQFF
CDR3 DNA: TGTGCCAGCAGTCTTAGCGGGAGGACCGGTGAGCAGTTCTTC
J gene: TRBJ2-1
clone size: many
V gene: TRBV6-1
D gene: TRBD2

CDR3 protein: CASGQGLWGKNMQYF
CDR3 DNA: TGCGCCAGCGGCCAGGGGCTGTGGGGCAAAAATATGCAGTACTTT
J gene: TRBJ2-3
clone size: .
V gene: TRBV4-1
D gene: .

CDR3 protein: CASRGAGGGDEDTQYF
CDR3 DNA: TGTGCTAGCAGGGGAGCCGGGGGCGGGGATGAAGATACGCAGTATTTC
J gene: TRBJ2-3
clone size: .
V gene: TRBV6-1
D gene: .

CDR3 protein: CASSSMSNEQYF
CDR3 DNA: TGTGCCAGCAGCTCGATGTCCAACGAGCAGTACTTC
J gene: TRBJ2-7
clone size: .
V gene: TRBV7-6
D gene: .

CDR3 protein: CASSQRLAGVSNEQFF
CDR3 DNA: TGCGCCAGCAGCCAACGTCTAGCGGGAGTATCCAATGAGCAGTTCTTC
J gene: TRBJ2-1
clone size: many
V gene: TRBV4-1
D gene: TRBD2

CDR3 protein: CASSLTGGGSPLHF
CDR3 DNA: TGTGCCAGCAGCTTGACAGGGGGAGGTTCACCCCTCCACTTT
J gene: TRBJ1-6
clone size: few
V gene: TRBV6-1
D gene: TRBD1

CDR3 protein: CAAGPGGRAKKTQYF
CDR3 DNA: TGTGCCGCGGGGCCCGGGGGCCGTGCCAAAAAGACCCAGTACTTC
J gene: TRBJ2-5
clone size: once
V gene: TRBV27
D gene: .

CDR3 protein: CASRLVQSTEALFF
CDR3 DNA: TGTGCCAGCAGGCTAGTACAGAGCACAGAGGCGCTGTTTTTT
J gene: TRBJ2-2
clone size: .
V gene: TRBV6-1
D gene: .

CDR3 protein: CASSPRQGGNSPLHF
CDR3 DNA: TGTGCCAGCAGCCCCCGGCAGGGAGGTAATTCACCCCTCCACTTT
J gene: TRBJ1-6
clone size: .
V gene: TRBV9
D gene: .

CDR3 protein: CASSEIEDSSYEQYF
CDR3 DNA: TGTGCCAGCAGTGAAATTGAGGACAGCTCCTACGAGCAGTACTTC
J gene: TRBJ2-7
clone size: many
V gene: TRBV6-1
D gene: .

CDR3 protein: CALGAKDTQYF
CDR3 DNA: TGTGCCCTCGGAGCCAAAGATACTCAGTACTTC
J gene: TRBJ2-4
clone size: .
V gene: TRBV10-3
D gene: .

CDR3 protein: CASRGTSGSSTDTQYF
CDR3 DNA: TGTGCCAGCAGGGGGACTAGCGGGAGCTCAACAGATACGCAGTATTTT
J gene: TRBJ2-3
clone size: few
V gene: TRBV6-5
D gene: TRBD2